This is a list of T cell receptor beta chains from one sample in a study of T-cell reconstitution after alpha-beta-depleted transplantation in children. MiXCR, applied by TCRdb to the PCR reads, yields one record per CDR3 protein. The sample records 490,000 or so distinct CDR3 sequences, approximately 12% being singletons. The material was PBMCs from the stem cell graft donor, obtained from the stem cell graft. All receptors derive from a human donor who donated a stem cell graft to a child with combined immunodeficiency. Each CDR3 is given with its conserved first and last residue. A D gene is named only where the DNA matches it firmly. Not every row has a clone size; where given, it reads once, few, many or a size class.

j_call d_call clone_size v_call cdr3_nt cdr3_aa
TRBJ2-1 . few TRBV9 TGTGCCAGCACGGCGGGGCTGTACAATGAGCAGTTCTTC CASTAGLYNEQFF
TRBJ2-2 . few TRBV6-5 TGTGCCAGCAGTACTCTTAACACCGGGGAGCTGTTTTTT CASSTLNTGELFF
TRBJ2-3 . few TRBV20-1 TGCAGTGCTAGCGTGTTCACAGATACGCAGTATTTT CSASVFTDTQYF
TRBJ2-1 . few TRBV9 TGTGCCAGCAGCGTAGCCCTAAGGACGGATGAGCAGTTCTTC CASSVALRTDEQFF
TRBJ2-1 TRBD1 many TRBV29-1 TGCAGCGTTGATCCCCGGGACAGGGGGTTCTTC CSVDPRDRGFF
TRBJ2-6 . few TRBV7-2 TGTGCCAGCAGCAGATTTGGTGTTGGAGGGAGGACGGCCTCCTCTGGGGCCAACGTCCTGACTTTC CASSRFGVGGRTASSGANVLTF
TRBJ1-3 TRBD1 many TRBV10-3 TGTGCCATCAGAGCGACAGGGGCGAACGTCTCTGGAAACACCATATATTTT CAIRATGANVSGNTIYF
TRBJ1-6 . few TRBV7-8 TGTGCCAGCAGCCGTTTGGGGACAACCAATAATTCACCCCTCCACTTT CASSRLGTTNNSPLHF
TRBJ1-1 . few TRBV5-6 TGTGCCAGCAGCTCGGGACTGGAGGACACTGAAGCTTTCTTT CASSSGLEDTEAFF
TRBJ2-1 . . TRBV29-1 TGCAGCGTTGCCCGCTTAAGTGAGCAGTTCTTC CSVARLSEQFF
TRBJ2-3 TRBD2 . TRBV12-3/TRBV12-4 TGTGCCAGCAGCGGACTAGCGGGAGAGAAATGGACAGATACGCAGTATTTT CASSGLAGEKWTDTQYF
TRBJ2-7 . . TRBV18 TGTGCCAGCTCACCGCCCCTCGGGGTTCCACACGAGCAGTACTTC CASSPPLGVPHEQYF
TRBJ2-1 TRBD2 few TRBV10-3 TGTGCCATCAGTTGGACTAGCGGTTATAATGAGCAGTTCTTC CAISWTSGYNEQFF
TRBJ1-4 . . TRBV14 TGTGCCAGCAACCAAGGGCCTGAAAAACTGTTTTTT CASNQGPEKLFF
TRBJ1-5 . few TRBV6-2/TRBV6-3 TGTGCCAGCAGCCAGGTGGGACCGGTCAATCAGCCCCAGCATTTT CASSQVGPVNQPQHF